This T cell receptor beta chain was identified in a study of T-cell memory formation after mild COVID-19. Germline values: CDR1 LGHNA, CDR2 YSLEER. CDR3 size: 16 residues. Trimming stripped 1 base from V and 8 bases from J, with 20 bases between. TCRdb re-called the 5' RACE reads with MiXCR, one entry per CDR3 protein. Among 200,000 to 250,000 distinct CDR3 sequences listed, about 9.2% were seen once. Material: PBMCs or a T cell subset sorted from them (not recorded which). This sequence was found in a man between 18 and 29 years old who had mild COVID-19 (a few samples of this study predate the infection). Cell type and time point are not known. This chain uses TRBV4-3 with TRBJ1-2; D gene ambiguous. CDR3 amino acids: CASSQVPETAKRGYTF. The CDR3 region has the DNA TGCGCCAGCAGCCAAGTCCCGGAGACGGCCAAGAGAGGCTACACCTTC.